A single sample gave rise to the 15 T cell receptor beta chains below, sequenced in a study of CD8+CD57+ T cells in acquired aplastic anemia. It was patients with CD8+CD57+ cell expansion by flow cytometry who were chosen for sequencing. Genomic DNA was employed as the template in profiling TCR beta VDJ and CDR3. TCRdb re-analysed the reads in MiXCR, keeping a single row per CDR3 protein. The sample holds about 200,000 distinct CDR3 sequences, roughly 53% seen once. The specimen was sorted CD4+, CD8+, or CD8+CD57+ T cells (not recorded which) from PBMCs. The receptor set was obtained from a human donor with aplastic anemia.

This clonotype has ten or more counts. The V call is TRBV19, the J call TRBJ2-2; D not resolved. The CDR3 is 13 residues long. V lost 1 base, J lost 6 bases, and 6 bases lay in between. CDR1 and CDR2 from the germline V gene are LNHDA and SQIVND (reference sequence). The CDR3 region is CASSIGQAGELFF. For the CDR3, the DNA is TGTGCCAGTAGTATAGGCCAAGCCGGGGAGCTGTTTTTT.

This clonotype was recorded at least ten times. The chain has TRBV5-1 and TRBJ1-2; weak D call: TRBD1 (5 bases). The germline CDR1 and CDR2 sequences are SGHRS and YFSETQ. The CDR3 consists of 13 residues. Between the trimmed V and J ends, which lost 0 bases and 7 bases, there was a span of 10 bases. The CDR3 region has the DNA TGCGCCAGCAGCTTGGGGGACCCGGTTGGCTACACCTTC. Amino acid sequence: CASSLGDPVGYTF.

This chain uses TRBV9 with TRBJ2-7; D not certain. Germline-derived CDR1 and CDR2 are SGDLS and YYNGEE. The V and J ends lost 0 bases and 2 bases respectively, with 9 bases between them. The CDR3 loop spans 14 amino acids. The CDR3 DNA sequence: TGTGCCAGCAGCGTAGCGAAAGGAGCCTACGAGCAGTACTTC. As protein: CASSVAKGAYEQYF. Full variable domain (missing parts from reference TRBV9 and TRBJ2-7): DSGVTQTPKHLITATGQRVTLRCSPRSGDLSVYWYQQSLDQGLQFLIQYYNGEERAKGNILERFSAQQFPDLHSELNLSSLELGDSALYFCASSVAKGAYEQYFGPGTRLTVT.

This clonotype occurred many times. The chain links TRBV5-1 to TRBJ2-1; 10 bases align to TRBD1. This CDR3 comprises 13 residues. V shed 5 bases and J 15 bases; nucleotides not matched to a gene: 11. Germline CDR1 and CDR2: SGHRS and YFSETQ. As DNA, the CDR3 is TGCGCCAGCAGTTTCGACGGGACAGGGGTTTTGTTCTTC. It encodes CASSFDGTGVLFF.

With respect to this clonotype: This may be a read error, as it is one base from a much larger clone. CDR3 in amino acids: CASGLRRNTEASF. CDR3 bases: TGTGCTAGTGGTTTGAGGAGGAACACTGAAGCTTCCTTT. The V gene is TRBV12-5, the J gene TRBJ1-1, with D uncertain. Germline assignment: CDR1 LGHNT and CDR2 FRNRAP. This CDR3 spans 13 amino acids.

This clonotype was found many times. The gene calls are TRBV14 and TRBJ2-7, with D perhaps TRBD2 (5 bases). In germline, CDR1 is SGHDN, CDR2 FVKESK. Trimming pared 1 base from V and 6 bases from J, leaving 13 bases between. The CDR3 sequence is 14 residues long. The CDR3 region is CASSQALAHGEQYF. CDR3 DNA: TGTGCCAGCAGCCAAGCCCTAGCTCATGGCGAGCAGTACTTC.

The sample holds many counts of this clonotype. The chain employs TRBV12-3 or TRBV12-4 and TRBJ2-2, with D perhaps matching TRBD2 (6 bases). V lost 10 bases and J lost 4, with 22 bases in between. The CDR3 extends over 16 amino acids. The DNA of the CDR3 is TGTGCCACCCCTGCCCAGGGTGGAGGGATCACCGGGGAGCTGTTTTTT. This sequence encodes CATPAQGGGITGELFF.

This clonotype was recorded many times. The gene calls are TRBV30 and TRBJ2-2; D might be TRBD2 (7 bases). The germline gives CDR1 GTSNPN, CDR2 SVGIG (reference sequence). Trimming shortened V by 2 bases and J by 4 bases, and 14 bases separated the two germline ends. CDR3 length: 15 amino acids. The CDR3 nucleotides read TGTGCCTGGAGTAGAAGGGGGGGCCGCACCGGGGAGCTGTTTTTT. It yields the protein CAWSRRGGRTGELFF.

This clonotype occurred many times. This rearrangement joins TRBV6-5 to TRBJ2-7, with 8 bases lining up with TRBD1. This CDR3 spans 13 amino acids. Germline trimming cut 5 bases from V and 3 bases from J; bases unmatched to any gene: 3. The germline V gene has CDR1 MNHEY and CDR2 SVGAGI. CDR3 DNA sequence: TGTGCCAGCAGTCCCAGGGGGCGCTACGAGCAGTACTTC. This gives the protein CASSPRGRYEQYF.

V is TRBV14 and J is TRBJ2-2; unclear D gene. Germline loops: CDR1 SGHDN, CDR2 FVKESK. V was trimmed by 6 bases and J by 1 base, leaving 6 bases between them. This CDR3 comprises 13 residues. CDR3 loop: CASRPQNTGELFF. Here the CDR3 DNA reads TGTGCCAGCAGGCCACAGAACACCGGGGAGCTGTTTTTT.

Many counts were recorded for this clonotype. V is TRBV19 and J is TRBJ1-2, with 12 nucleotides matching TRBD1. Germline-derived CDR1 and CDR2 are LNHDA and SQIVND (reference sequence). The junction had 1 base not matched to a gene; V was cut back by 0 bases and J by 5 bases. This CDR3 comprises 15 residues. The CDR3: CASSIEGQGAYGYTF. Here the CDR3 DNA reads TGTGCCAGTAGTATAGAGGGACAGGGGGCTTATGGCTACACCTTC.

This clonotype appeared many times. The CDR3 nucleotides read TGCAGTGCGGCAAGGTGGGCAGATACGCAGTATTTT. It yields the protein CSAARWADTQYF. The rearrangement links TRBV20-1 to TRBJ2-3, with D hard to call. V was trimmed by 6 bases and J by 4 bases, leaving 11 bases between them. The germline V gene encodes CDR1 DFQATT and CDR2 SNEGSKA (reference sequence). The CDR3 totals 12 residues.

The V gene is TRBV6-6, the J gene TRBJ1-5, with 9 bases lining up with TRBD1. Germline-derived CDR1 and CDR2 are MNHNY and SVGAGI (reference sequence). The CDR3 sequence is 15 residues long. V shed 5 bases and J 6 bases; nucleotides not matched to a gene: 8. CDR3: CASSPDRGGAQPQHF. CDR3 sequence (DNA): TGTGCCAGCAGTCCGGACAGGGGTGGGGCTCAGCCCCAGCATTTT.

The chain employs TRBV20-1 and TRBJ1-5, with D tentatively TRBD1 (5 bases). V lost 0 bases, J lost 7 bases, and 19 bases lay in between. CDR1 is DFQATT, CDR2 SNEGSKA, per germline (reference sequence). The CDR3 has 16 amino acids. The CDR3 DNA reads as TGCAGTGCTAGAGATCGAAAAAGGGGCTACGAGCAGCCCCAGCATTTT. Its translation is CSARDRKRGYEQPQHF.

This clonotype turned up a few times. The chain joins TRBV20-1 to TRBJ2-7; a weak D match, TRBD1 (6 bases). The germline gives CDR1 DFQATT, CDR2 SNEGSKA (reference sequence). The CDR3 extends over 15 amino acids. The V and J ends lost 0 bases and 3 bases respectively, with 15 bases between them. CDR3 in amino acids: CSARDLRGTDYEQYF. In nucleotides, the CDR3 is TGCAGTGCTAGAGATTTGAGGGGGACCGACTACGAGCAGTACTTC.